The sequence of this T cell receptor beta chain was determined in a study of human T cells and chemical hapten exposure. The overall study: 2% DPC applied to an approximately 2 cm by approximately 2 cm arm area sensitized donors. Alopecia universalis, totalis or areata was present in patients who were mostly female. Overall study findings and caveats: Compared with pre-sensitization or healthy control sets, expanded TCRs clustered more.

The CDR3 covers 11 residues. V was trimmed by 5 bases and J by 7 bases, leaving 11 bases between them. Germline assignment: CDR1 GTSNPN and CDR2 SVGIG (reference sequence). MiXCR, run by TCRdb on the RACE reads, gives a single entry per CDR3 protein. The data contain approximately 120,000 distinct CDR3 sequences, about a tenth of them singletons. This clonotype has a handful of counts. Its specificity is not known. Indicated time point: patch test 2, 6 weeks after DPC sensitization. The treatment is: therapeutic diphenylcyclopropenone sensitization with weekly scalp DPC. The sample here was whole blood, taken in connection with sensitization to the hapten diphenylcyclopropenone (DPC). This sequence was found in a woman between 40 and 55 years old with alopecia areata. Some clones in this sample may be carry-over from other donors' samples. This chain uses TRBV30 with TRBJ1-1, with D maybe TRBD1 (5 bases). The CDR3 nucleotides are TGTGCCTGGGGGGACTGGGGTGAAGCTTTCTTT. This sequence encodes CAWGDWGEAFF.